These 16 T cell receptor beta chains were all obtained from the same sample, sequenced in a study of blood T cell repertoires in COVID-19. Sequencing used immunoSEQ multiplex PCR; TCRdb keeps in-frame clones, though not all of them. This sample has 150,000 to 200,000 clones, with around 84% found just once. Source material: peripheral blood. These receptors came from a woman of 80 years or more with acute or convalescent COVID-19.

As DNA, the CDR3 is TGTGCCAGCAGCCCCGGACAGGGACTCAATCAGCCCCAGCATTTT. As protein: CASSPGQGLNQPQHF. The chain recombines TRBV27 with TRBJ1-5; 8 positions match TRBD1. CDR1 is MNHEY and CDR2 is SMNVEV in the germline V gene (reference sequence). V was clipped by 6 bases and J by 3 bases; unmatched bases: 7. The CDR3 consists of 15 residues.

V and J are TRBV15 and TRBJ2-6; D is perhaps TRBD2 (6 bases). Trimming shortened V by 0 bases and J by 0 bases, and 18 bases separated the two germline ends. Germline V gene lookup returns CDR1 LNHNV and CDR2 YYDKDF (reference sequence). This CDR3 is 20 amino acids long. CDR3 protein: CATSRDTGLFTLSGANVLTF. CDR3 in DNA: TGTGCCACCAGCAGAGATACAGGACTATTTACCCTCTCTGGGGCCAACGTCCTGACTTTC.

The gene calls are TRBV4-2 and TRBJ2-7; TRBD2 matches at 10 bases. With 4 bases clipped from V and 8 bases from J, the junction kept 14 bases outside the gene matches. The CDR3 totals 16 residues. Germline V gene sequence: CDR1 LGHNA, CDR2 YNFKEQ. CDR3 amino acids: CASSPTWRTSGEKQYF. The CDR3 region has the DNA TGTGCCAGCAGCCCAACCTGGAGGACTAGCGGAGAAAAGCAGTACTTC.

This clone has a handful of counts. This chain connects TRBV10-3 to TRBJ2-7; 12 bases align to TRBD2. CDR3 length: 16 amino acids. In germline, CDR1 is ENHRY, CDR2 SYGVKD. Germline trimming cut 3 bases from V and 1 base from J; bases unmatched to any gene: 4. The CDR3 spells CAISDWTSGVSYEQYF. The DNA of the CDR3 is TGTGCCATCAGTGATTGGACTAGCGGGGTGTCCTACGAGCAGTACTTC.

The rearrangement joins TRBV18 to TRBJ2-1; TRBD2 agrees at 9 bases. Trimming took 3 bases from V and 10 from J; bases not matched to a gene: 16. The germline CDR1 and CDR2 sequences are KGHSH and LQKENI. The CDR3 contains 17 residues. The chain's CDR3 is CASSPRSGLAGTSEQFF. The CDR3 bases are TGTGCCAGCTCACCCCGGAGTGGCCTAGCGGGAACTTCCGAGCAGTTCTTC.

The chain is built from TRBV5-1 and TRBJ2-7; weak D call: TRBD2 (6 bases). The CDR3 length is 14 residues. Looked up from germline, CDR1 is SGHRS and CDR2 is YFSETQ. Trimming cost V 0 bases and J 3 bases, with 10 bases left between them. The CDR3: CASSLGGGIYEQYF. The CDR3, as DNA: TGCGCCAGCAGCTTGGGGGGCGGGATCTACGAGCAGTACTTC.

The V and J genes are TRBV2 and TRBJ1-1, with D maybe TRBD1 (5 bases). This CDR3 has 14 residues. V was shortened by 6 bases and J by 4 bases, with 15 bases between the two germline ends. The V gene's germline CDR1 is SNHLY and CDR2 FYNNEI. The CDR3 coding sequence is TGTGCCAGCAGCCTCCAAGGGAGGGGCACTGAAGCTTTCTTT. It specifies CASSLQGRGTEAFF.

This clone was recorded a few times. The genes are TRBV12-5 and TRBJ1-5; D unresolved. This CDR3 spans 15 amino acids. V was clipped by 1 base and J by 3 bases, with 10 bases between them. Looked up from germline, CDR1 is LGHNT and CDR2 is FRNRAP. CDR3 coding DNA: TGTGCTAGTGGTTTGGGTGACACCTCCAATCAGCCCCAGCATTTT. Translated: CASGLGDTSNQPQHF. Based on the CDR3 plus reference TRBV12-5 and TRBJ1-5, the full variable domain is DARVTQTPRHKVTEMGQEVTMRCQPILGHNTVFWYRQTMMQGLELLAYFRNRAPLDDSGMPKDRFSAEMPDATLATLKIQPSEPRDSAVYFCASGLGDTSNQPQHFGDGTRLSIL.

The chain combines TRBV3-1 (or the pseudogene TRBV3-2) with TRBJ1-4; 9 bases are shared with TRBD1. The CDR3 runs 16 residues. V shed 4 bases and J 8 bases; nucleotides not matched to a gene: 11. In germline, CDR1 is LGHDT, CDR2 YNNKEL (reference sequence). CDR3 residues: CASSPSTGQGFEKLFF. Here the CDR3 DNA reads TGTGCCAGCAGCCCATCTACGGGACAGGGATTCGAAAAACTGTTTTTT.

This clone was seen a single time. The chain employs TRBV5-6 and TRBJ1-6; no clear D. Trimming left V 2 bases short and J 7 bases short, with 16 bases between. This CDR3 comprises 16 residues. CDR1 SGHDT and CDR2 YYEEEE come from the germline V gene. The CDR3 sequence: CASSFGPGGRNSPLHF. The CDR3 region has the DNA TGTGCCAGCAGCTTCGGTCCGGGAGGTCGGAATTCACCCCTCCACTTT.

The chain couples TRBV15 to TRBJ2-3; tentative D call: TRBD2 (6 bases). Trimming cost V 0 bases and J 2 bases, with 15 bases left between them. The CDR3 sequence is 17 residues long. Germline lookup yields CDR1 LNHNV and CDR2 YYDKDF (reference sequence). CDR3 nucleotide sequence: TGTGCCACCAGCAGAGATAGAATTAGCGGCAACACAGATACGCAGTATTTT. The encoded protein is CATSRDRISGNTDTQYF. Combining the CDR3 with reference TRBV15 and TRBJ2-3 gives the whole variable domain DAMVIQNPRYQVTQFGKPVTLSCSQTLNHNVMYWYQQKSSQAPKLLFHYYDKDFNNEADTPDNFQSRRPNTSFCFLDIRSPGLGDTAMYLCATSRDRISGNTDTQYFGPGTRLTVL.

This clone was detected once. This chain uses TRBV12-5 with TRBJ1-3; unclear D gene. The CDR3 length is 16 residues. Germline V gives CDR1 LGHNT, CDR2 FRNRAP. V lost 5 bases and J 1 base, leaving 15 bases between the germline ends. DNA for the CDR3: TGTGCTAGTGGTCCCAGAGGGATCACTTCTGGAAACACCATATATTTT. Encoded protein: CASGPRGITSGNTIYF. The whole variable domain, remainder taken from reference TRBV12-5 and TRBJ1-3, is DARVTQTPRHKVTEMGQEVTMRCQPILGHNTVFWYRQTMMQGLELLAYFRNRAPLDDSGMPKDRFSAEMPDATLATLKIQPSEPRDSAVYFCASGPRGITSGNTIYFGEGSWLTVV.

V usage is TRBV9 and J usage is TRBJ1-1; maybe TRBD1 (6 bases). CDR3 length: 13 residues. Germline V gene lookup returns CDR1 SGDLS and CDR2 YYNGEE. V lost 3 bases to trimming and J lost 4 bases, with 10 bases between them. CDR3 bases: TGTGCCAGCAGCGCCGGACAGTCCACTGAAGCTTTCTTT. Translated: CASSAGQSTEAFF.

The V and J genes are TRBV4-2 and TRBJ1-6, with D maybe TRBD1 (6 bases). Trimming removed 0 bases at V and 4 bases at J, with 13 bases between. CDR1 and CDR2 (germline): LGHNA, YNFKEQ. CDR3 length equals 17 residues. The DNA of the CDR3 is TGTGCCAGCAGCCAAGATACTGGGGGCAGTTATAATTCACCCCTCCACTTT. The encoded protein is CASSQDTGGSYNSPLHF.

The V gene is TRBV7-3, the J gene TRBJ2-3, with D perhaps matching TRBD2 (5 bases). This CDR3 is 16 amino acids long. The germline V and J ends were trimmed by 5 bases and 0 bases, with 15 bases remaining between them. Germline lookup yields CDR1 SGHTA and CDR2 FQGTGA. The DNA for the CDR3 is TGTGCCAGCAGCCCCGGACTCGAGTTTAGCACAGATACGCAGTATTTT. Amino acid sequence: CASSPGLEFSTDTQYF.

The CDR3 DNA reads TGTGCCAGCAATCCAGAAGGAGCTAACTATGGCTACACCTTC. Translation gives CASNPEGANYGYTF. The V gene is TRBV5-6, the J gene TRBJ1-2; D call uncertain. Between the trimmed V and J ends, which lost 6 bases and 0 bases, there was a span of 12 bases. The germline gives CDR1 SGHDT, CDR2 YYEEEE. The CDR3 totals 14 residues.